A single sample is the source of the 21 T cell receptor beta chains below, sequenced in a study of T cell repertoires in cytomegalovirus infection. TCRdb re-derived calls from the reads in MiXCR, one entry per CDR3 protein. The sample shows some 700,000 distinct CDR3 sequences, under 40% of them seen only once. Source material: PBMCs. Source of these receptors: a human donor in good health (CMV status not recorded). Some clones in this sample may be carry-over from other donors' samples.

This clonotype has just a few counts. This chain uses TRBV6-1 with TRBJ2-1; D is perhaps TRBD1 (5 bases). This CDR3 spans 15 amino acids. CDR1 and CDR2 from the germline V gene are MNHNS and SASEGT. The germline V and J ends were trimmed by 1 base and 2 bases, with 9 bases remaining between them. DNA for the CDR3: TGTGCCAGCAGTGAAGGCAGGGCGACCTACAATGAGCAGTTCTTC. This gives the protein CASSEGRATYNEQFF.

This clonotype was seen a few times. The V and J genes are TRBV19 and TRBJ2-1; D ambiguous. V lost 8 bases, J lost 8 bases, and 13 bases lay in between. CDR1 and CDR2 from the germline V gene are LNHDA and SQIVND (reference sequence). The CDR3 sequence is 12 residues long. The CDR3 DNA reads TGTGCCAGTCGCCAAGATCCCCATGAGCAGTTCTTC. Protein: CASRQDPHEQFF.

In this sample, this clonotype turned up a few times. The chain combines TRBV11-2 with TRBJ2-7; 9 bases agree with TRBD1. J gave up 3 bases and V 2 bases, and 5 bases lay outside the gene matches. The CDR3 runs to 15 residues. CDR1 and CDR2 from the germline V gene are SGHAT and FQNNGV. CDR3 sequence reads: CASSLSQGAGYEQYF. Here the CDR3 DNA reads TGTGCCAGCAGCTTATCACAGGGGGCTGGCTACGAGCAGTACTTC.

This clonotype has at least ten counts. The chain carries TRBV11-3 and TRBJ2-3; TRBD2 is a possible D gene (6 bases). Per the germline V gene, CDR1 is SGHNT and CDR2 is YENEEA. Trimming pared 1 base from V and 1 base from J, leaving 6 bases between. There are 14 residues in the CDR3. Here the CDR3 DNA reads TGTGCCAGCAGCTTAGCTAGCGGCACAGATACGCAGTATTTT. As protein: CASSLASGTDTQYF.

In this sample, this clonotype turned up many times. V and J are TRBV3-1 and TRBJ2-1; D perhaps matches TRBD1 (5 bases). The CDR3 has 13 amino acids. V was trimmed by 1 base and J by 12 bases, leaving 13 bases between them. The germline CDR1 and CDR2 sequences are LGHDT and YNNKEL (reference sequence). The CDR3 spells CASSQGRGSGQFF. The CDR3 DNA sequence: TGTGCCAGCAGCCAAGGAAGGGGCTCAGGGCAGTTCTTC.

The chain carries TRBV28 and TRBJ2-7; D call uncertain. CDR3 length: 12 amino acids. Trimming pared 4 bases from V and 6 bases from J, leaving 10 bases between. The germline gives CDR1 MDHEN, CDR2 SYDVKM. CDR3 sequence: CASSSSPGEQYF. In nucleotides, the CDR3 is TGTGCCAGCAGTTCCTCCCCTGGCGAGCAGTACTTC.

This clonotype was seen repeatedly, ten times or more. The gene calls are TRBV7-2 and TRBJ1-1, with TRBD1 as a possible D gene (6 bases). The CDR3 spans 13 residues. CDR1 and CDR2 from the germline V gene are SGHTA and FQGNSA. Between the trimmed V and J ends, which lost 5 bases and 5 bases, there was a span of 12 bases. The CDR3 here is CASSQGHKTEAFF. The CDR3 nucleotides are TGTGCCAGCAGCCAGGGACATAAAACTGAAGCTTTCTTT.

This clonotype has only a few counts. The chain joins TRBV6-2 or TRBV6-3 to TRBJ2-2; TRBD1 might be the D (6 bases). This CDR3 has 15 amino acids. The germline gives CDR1 MNHEY, CDR2 SVGEGT. The V gene lost 8 bases and the J gene lost 5 bases, with 18 bases spanning the gap. The CDR3 coding sequence is TGTGCCAGCGTTCGGTCAGGGGTATTTACCGGGGAGCTGTTTTTT. Encoded protein: CASVRSGVFTGELFF.

In this sample, this clonotype turned up a few times. V gene TRBV25-1 combines with J gene TRBJ1-1; unclear D gene. Germline CDR1 is MGHDK and CDR2 is SYGVNS. CDR3 length: 12 amino acids. Trimming pared 7 bases from V and 0 bases from J, leaving 6 bases between. This CDR3 reads CASIALNTEAFF. The CDR3 DNA reads TGTGCCAGCATTGCTCTGAACACTGAAGCTTTCTTT.

The chain uses TRBV20-1 and TRBJ1-1, with a weak D call TRBD1 (6 bases). V was clipped by 6 bases and J by 4 bases, with 21 bases between them. CDR1 DFQATT and CDR2 SNEGSKA come from the germline V gene (reference sequence). This CDR3 contains 15 residues. CDR3 sequence reads: CSARDRGASGTEAFF. CDR3 in DNA: TGCAGTGCAAGGGACCGGGGGGCGAGCGGCACTGAAGCTTTCTTT.

CDR3 nucleotide sequence: TGCAGTGGTCGACAGGGGAACTACGAGCAGTACTTC. The encoded protein is CSGRQGNYEQYF. The genes are TRBV20-1 and TRBJ2-7; 8 positions match TRBD1. Germline loops: CDR1 DFQATT, CDR2 SNEGSKA (reference sequence). The CDR3 covers 12 residues. V lost 7 bases and J lost 3; bases outside the gene matches: 5.

The chain couples TRBV20-1 to TRBJ1-1, with D maybe TRBD1 (5 bases). Trimming shortened V by 3 bases and J by 0 bases, and 17 bases separated the two germline ends. CDR3 length equals 16 residues. Germline assignment: CDR1 DFQATT and CDR2 SNEGSKA (reference sequence). CDR3 amino acids: CSARPGTTPVNTEAFF. The CDR3 DNA is TGCAGTGCTAGGCCGGGGACGACCCCCGTGAACACTGAAGCTTTCTTT.

This chain joins TRBV12-3 or TRBV12-4 and TRBJ1-4; 7 nucleotides line up with TRBD1. This CDR3 has 18 residues. The V gene end was trimmed by 7 bases and the J gene end by 7 bases; junction bases not matched to a gene: 21. CDR3 nucleotide sequence: TGTGCCAGCACCAATTACCCGGGACAGAGACCTTCGGGTGAAAAACTGTTTTTT. Translation: CASTNYPGQRPSGEKLFF.

This clonotype was seen ten or more times. The CDR3 sequence is CASSGTRGGVAYEQYF. CDR3 DNA sequence: TGTGCCAGCAGTGGCACACGGGGAGGGGTCGCCTACGAGCAGTACTTC. The chain couples TRBV28 to TRBJ2-7; 7 bases are shared with TRBD2. Germline V gene sequence: CDR1 MDHEN, CDR2 SYDVKM. The CDR3 runs 16 residues. V was clipped by 5 bases and J by 2 bases; unmatched bases: 12. Using reference TRBV28 and TRBJ2-7 for the parts outside the CDR3, the full variable domain is DVKVTQSSRYLVKRTGEKVFLECVQDMDHENMFWYRQDPGLGLRLIYFSYDVKMKEKGDIPEGYSVSREKKERFSLILESASTNQTSMYLCASSGTRGGVAYEQYFGPGTRLTVT.

This clonotype was observed a handful of times. This chain uses TRBV5-1 with TRBJ2-2; 10 bases align to TRBD2. Unmatched junction bases numbered 5, after V lost 2 bases and J lost 4 bases. CDR3 length equals 16 residues. Germline V CDR1 and CDR2: SGHRS, YFSETQ. CDR3: CASSFSPSGGTGELFF. The DNA for the CDR3 is TGCGCCAGCAGCTTCTCTCCTAGCGGGGGCACCGGGGAGCTGTTTTTT.

The chain links TRBV13 to TRBJ2-7, with D possibly TRBD2 on 5 matching bases. The germline V gene has CDR1 PRHDT and CDR2 FYEKMQ (reference sequence). V gave up 0 bases and J gave up 3 bases, with 12 bases separating them. The CDR3 contains 15 residues. The CDR3 spells CASSLGDRLRYEQYF. The DNA of the CDR3 is TGTGCCAGCAGCTTAGGAGACCGACTACGCTACGAGCAGTACTTC.

Concerning this clonotype: The conserved closing phenylalanine or tryptophan is absent in this CDR3, likely reflecting a read error. The DNA is left out, because the CDR3 cannot be placed on it with certainty; the CDR3 is given as TCRdb lists it. CDR3 residues: CASTDRLTPHKEQGS. V usage is TRBV7-2 and J usage is TRBJ2-1; the table names TRBD2, a call not compared with the DNA. Ends included, the CDR3 has 15 residues. CDR1 and CDR2 (germline): SGHTA, FQGNSA.

This clonotype occurred a few times. Here the CDR3 DNA reads TGTGCCAGCAGTGTCAAGCTAGAAGGCGGTTCGATTTACACAGATACGCAGTATTTT. Its protein product is CASSVKLEGGSIYTDTQYF. V and J are TRBV6-1 and TRBJ2-3; D call uncertain. The germline V gene encodes CDR1 MNHNS and CDR2 SASEGT. The CDR3 is 19 residues long. V was pared by 4 bases and J by 2 bases, with 25 bases between.

J is TRBJ1-2 and V is TRBV12-3 or TRBV12-4; TRBD1 is a possible D gene (6 bases). Trimming left V 5 bases short and J 8 bases short, with 24 bases between. The CDR3 runs to 16 residues. The CDR3 coding sequence is TGTGCCAGCAGTACGGACGGGGGGCTAGTTAGGGGAGGCTACACCTTC. Amino acids: CASSTDGGLVRGGYTF.

The rearrangement joins TRBV2 to TRBJ1-2, with D maybe TRBD1 (5 bases). V dropped 9 bases and J dropped 0 bases, with 8 bases sitting between them. The V gene's germline CDR1 is SNHLY and CDR2 FYNNEI. The CDR3 consists of 12 residues. The CDR3 region has the DNA TGTGCCAGACAGGCTACTAACTATGGCTACACCTTC. Its protein product is CARQATNYGYTF.

This clonotype came up a few times. CDR3 loop: CASSEGEGRTLEAFF. The CDR3 bases are TGTGCCAGCAGTGAAGGAGAAGGGAGGACCCTTGAAGCTTTCTTT. V is TRBV6-1 and J is TRBJ1-1, with unresolved D. V was cut by 1 base and J by 7 bases, with 16 bases left in between. The CDR3 totals 15 residues. The germline CDR1 and CDR2 sequences are MNHNS and SASEGT.